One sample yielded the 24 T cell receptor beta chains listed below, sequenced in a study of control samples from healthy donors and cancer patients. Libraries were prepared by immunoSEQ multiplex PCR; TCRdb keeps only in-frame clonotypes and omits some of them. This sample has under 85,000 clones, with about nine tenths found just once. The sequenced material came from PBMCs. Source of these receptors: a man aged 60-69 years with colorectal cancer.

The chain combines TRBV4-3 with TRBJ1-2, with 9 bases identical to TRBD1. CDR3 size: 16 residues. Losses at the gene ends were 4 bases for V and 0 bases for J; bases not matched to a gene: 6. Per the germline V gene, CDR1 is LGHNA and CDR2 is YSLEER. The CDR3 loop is CASSRGTGISNYGYTF. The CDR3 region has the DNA TGCGCCAGCAGCCGCGGGACAGGGATTTCTAACTATGGCTACACCTTC.

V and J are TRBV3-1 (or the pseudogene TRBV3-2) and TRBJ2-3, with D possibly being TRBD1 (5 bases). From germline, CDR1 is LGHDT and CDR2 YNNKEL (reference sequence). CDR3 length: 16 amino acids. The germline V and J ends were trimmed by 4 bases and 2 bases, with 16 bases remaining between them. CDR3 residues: CASSRDWGGNTDTQYF. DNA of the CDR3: TGTGCCAGCAGCCGAGATTGGGGCGGAAACACAGATACGCAGTATTTT.

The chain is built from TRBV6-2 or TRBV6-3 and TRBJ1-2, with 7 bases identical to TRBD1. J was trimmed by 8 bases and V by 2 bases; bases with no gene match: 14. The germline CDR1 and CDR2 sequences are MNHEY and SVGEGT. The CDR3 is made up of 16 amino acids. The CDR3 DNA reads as TGTGCCAGCAGTTACGTGGGACAGCCCCTGACTAAGGGCTACACCTTC. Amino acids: CASSYVGQPLTKGYTF.

The DNA for the CDR3 is TGCGCCAGCAGTGTAAGCAGGGGGCGCGGTGAGACCCAGTACTTC. Translated: CASSVSRGRGETQYF. The gene calls are TRBV10-1 and TRBJ2-5, with TRBD1 matching 8 bases. The germline V gene encodes CDR1 WNHNN and CDR2 SYGVQD (reference sequence). V lost 4 bases to trimming and J lost 5 bases; unmatched junction nucleotides: 9. The CDR3 has 15 residues.

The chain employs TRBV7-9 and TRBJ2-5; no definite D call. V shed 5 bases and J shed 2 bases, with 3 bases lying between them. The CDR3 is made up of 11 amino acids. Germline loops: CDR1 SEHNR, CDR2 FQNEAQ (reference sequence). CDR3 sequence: CASSLQETQYF. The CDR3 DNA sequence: TGTGCCAGCAGCCTTCAAGAGACCCAGTACTTC.

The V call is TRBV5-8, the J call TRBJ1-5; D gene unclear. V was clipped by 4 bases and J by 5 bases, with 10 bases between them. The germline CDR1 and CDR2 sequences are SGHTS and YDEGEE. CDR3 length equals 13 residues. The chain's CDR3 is CASSVRDHQPQHF. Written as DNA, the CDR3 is TGTGCCAGCAGCGTTAGGGATCATCAGCCCCAGCATTTT. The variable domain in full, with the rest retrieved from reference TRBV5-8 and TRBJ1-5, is EAGVTQSPTHLIKTRGQQATLRCSPISGHTSVYWYQQALGLGLQFLLWYDEGEERNRGNFPPRFSGRQFPNYSSELNVNALELEDSALYLCASSVRDHQPQHFGDGTRLSIL.

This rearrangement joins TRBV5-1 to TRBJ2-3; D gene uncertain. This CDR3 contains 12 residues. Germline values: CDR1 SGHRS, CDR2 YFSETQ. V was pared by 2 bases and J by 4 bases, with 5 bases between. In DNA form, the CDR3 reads TGCGCCAGCAGCTTCAGCTCAGATACGCAGTATTTT. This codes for CASSFSSDTQYF.

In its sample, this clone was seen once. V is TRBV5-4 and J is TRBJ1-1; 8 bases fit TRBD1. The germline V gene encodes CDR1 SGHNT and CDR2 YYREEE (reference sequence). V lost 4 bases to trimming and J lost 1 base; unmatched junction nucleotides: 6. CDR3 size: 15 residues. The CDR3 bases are TGTGCCAGCAGCCACCGGGACAGGAAGAACACTGAAGCTTTCTTT. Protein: CASSHRDRKNTEAFF.

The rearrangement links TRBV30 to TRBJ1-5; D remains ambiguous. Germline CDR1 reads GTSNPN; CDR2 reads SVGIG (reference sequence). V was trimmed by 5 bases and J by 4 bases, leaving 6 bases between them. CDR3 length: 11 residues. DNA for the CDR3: TGTGCCTGGGTCTTGAATCAGCCCCAGCATTTT. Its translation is CAWVLNQPQHF.

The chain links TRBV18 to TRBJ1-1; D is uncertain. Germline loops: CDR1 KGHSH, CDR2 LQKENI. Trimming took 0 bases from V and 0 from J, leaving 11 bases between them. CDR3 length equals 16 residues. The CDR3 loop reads CASSPPTWSMNTEAFF. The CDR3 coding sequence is TGTGCCAGCTCACCACCCACGTGGTCGATGAACACTGAAGCTTTCTTT.

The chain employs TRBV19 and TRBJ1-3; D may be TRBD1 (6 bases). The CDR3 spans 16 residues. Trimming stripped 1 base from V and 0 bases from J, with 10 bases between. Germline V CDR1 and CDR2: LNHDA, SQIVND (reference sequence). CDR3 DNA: TGTGCCAGTAGTATAGCCGGGACAAGCTCTGGAAACACCATATATTTT. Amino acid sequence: CASSIAGTSSGNTIYF.

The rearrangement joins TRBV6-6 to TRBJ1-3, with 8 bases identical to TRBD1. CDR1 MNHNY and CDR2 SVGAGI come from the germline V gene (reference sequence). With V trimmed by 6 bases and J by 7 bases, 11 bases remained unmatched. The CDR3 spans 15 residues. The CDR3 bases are TGTGCCAGCAGACTAGACGGACAGGGCAGGAACACCATATATTTT. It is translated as CASRLDGQGRNTIYF.

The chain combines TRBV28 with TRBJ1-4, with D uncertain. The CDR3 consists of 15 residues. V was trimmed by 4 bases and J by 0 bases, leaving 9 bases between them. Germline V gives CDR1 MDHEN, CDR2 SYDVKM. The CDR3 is CASSSGSATNEKLFF. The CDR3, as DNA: TGTGCCAGCAGTTCCGGGTCCGCAACTAATGAAAAACTGTTTTTT.

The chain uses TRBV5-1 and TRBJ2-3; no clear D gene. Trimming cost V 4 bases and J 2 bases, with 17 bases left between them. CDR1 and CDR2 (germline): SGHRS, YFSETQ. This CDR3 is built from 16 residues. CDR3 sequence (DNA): TGCGCCAGCAGCCAGTATGCTAGTCCGGACACAGATACGCAGTATTTT. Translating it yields CASSQYASPDTDTQYF.

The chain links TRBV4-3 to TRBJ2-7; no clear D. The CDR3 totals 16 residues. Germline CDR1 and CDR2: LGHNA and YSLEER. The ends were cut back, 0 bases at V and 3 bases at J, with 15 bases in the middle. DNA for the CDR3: TGCGCCAGCAGCCAAGATCTAGGCCAGGCCCTCTACGAGCAGTACTTC. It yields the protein CASSQDLGQALYEQYF.

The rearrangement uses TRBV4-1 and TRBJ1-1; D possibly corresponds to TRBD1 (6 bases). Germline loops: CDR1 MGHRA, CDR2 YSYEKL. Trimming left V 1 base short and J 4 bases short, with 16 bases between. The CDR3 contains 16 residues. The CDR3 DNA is TGCGCCAGCAGCCAAGCCGGGGGGCGAGTTGGCACTGAAGCTTTCTTT. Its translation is CASSQAGGRVGTEAFF.

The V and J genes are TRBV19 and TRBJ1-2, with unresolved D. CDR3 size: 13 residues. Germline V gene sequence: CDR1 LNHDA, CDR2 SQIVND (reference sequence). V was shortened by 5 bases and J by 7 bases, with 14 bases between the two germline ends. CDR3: CASSPTVGGGYTF. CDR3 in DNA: TGTGCCAGTAGTCCAACAGTGGGCGGTGGCTACACCTTC.

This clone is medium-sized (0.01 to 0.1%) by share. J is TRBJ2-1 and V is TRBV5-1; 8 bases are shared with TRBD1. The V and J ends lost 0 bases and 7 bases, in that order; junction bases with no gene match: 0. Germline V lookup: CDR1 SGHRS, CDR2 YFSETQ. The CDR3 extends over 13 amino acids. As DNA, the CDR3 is TGCGCCAGCAGCTTGGACAGGGGGAATGAGCAGTTCTTC. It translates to CASSLDRGNEQFF.

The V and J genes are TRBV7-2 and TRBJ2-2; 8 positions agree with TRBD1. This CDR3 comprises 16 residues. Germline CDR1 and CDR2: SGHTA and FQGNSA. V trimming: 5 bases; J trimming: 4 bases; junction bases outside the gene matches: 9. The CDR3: CASSRNRGRSTGELFF. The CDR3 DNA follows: TGTGCCAGCAGCCGCAACAGGGGGAGGAGCACCGGGGAGCTGTTTTTT.

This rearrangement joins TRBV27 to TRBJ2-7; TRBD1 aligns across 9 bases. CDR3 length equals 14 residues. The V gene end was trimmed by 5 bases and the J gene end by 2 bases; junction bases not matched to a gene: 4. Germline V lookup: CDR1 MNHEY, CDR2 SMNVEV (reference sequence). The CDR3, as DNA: TGTGCCAGCAGTCCGGGACAGGGTGCCTACGAGCAGTACTTC. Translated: CASSPGQGAYEQYF.

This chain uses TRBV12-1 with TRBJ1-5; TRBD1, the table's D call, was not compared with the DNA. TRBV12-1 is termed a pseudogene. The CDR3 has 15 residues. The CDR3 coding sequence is TGTGCCAGCAGCTTTTGCGCAGGGGAGAATCAGCCCCAGCATTTT. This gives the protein CASSFCAGENQPQHF.

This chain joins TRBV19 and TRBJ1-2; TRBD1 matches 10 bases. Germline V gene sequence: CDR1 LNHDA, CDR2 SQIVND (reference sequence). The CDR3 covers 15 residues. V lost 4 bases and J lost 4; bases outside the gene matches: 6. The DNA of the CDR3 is TGTGCCAGTAGTAGGGACAGGGGCCGGAGCTATGGCTACACCTTC. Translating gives CASSRDRGRSYGYTF.

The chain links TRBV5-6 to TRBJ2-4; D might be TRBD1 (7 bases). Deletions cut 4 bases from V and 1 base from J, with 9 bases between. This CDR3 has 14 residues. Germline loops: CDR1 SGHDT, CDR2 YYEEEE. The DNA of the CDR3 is TGTGCCAGCAGCCCAGGGGGGGCCAAAAACATTCAGTACTTC. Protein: CASSPGGAKNIQYF.

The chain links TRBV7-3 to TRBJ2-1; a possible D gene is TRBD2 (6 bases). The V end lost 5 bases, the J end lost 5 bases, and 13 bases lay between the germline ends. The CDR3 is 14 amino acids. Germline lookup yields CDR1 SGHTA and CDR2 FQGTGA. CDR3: CASSPLGGDNEQFF. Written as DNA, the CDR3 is TGTGCCAGCAGCCCCCTAGGAGGGGACAATGAGCAGTTCTTC. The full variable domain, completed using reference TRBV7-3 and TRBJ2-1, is GAGVSQTPSNKVTEKGKYVELRCDPISGHTALYWYRQSLGQGPEFLIYFQGTGAADDSGLPNDRFFAVRPEGSVSTLKIQRTERGDSAVYLCASSPLGGDNEQFFGPGTRLTVL.